This T cell receptor (beta chain) appears in the sequencing data of a study of T cell repertoires in cytomegalovirus infection. The CDR3 contains 15 residues. Germline values: CDR1 SGHDN, CDR2 FVKESK. With 5 bases clipped from V and 0 bases from J, the junction kept 4 bases outside the gene matches. TCRdb re-analysed the reads in MiXCR, keeping a single row per CDR3 protein. Counted here are hundreds of thousands of distinct CDR3 sequences, approximately 9.5% occurring once; the ten biggest clones make up around 4.1%. The gene calls are TRBV14 and TRBJ2-7, with TRBD1 identical over 10 bases. Sequencing was carried out using PBMCs. The clonotype was recovered from a human donor in good health (CMV status not recorded). Some clones in this sample may be carry-over from other donors' samples. The CDR3 loop is CASSSDRGASYEQYF. The CDR3 nucleotides are TGTGCCAGCAGCTCGGACAGGGGGGCCTCCTACGAGCAGTACTTC.